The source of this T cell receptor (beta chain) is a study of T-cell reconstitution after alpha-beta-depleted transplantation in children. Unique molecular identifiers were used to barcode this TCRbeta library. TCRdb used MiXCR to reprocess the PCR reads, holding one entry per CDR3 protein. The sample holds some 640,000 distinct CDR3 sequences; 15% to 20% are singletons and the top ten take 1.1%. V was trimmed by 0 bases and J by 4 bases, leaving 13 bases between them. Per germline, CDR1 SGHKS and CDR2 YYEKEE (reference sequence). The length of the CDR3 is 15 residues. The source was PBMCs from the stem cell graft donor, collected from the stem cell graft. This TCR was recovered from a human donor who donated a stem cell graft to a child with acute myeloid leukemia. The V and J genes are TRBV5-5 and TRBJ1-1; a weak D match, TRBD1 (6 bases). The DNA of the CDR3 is TGTGCCAGCAGCTTGGGAAAAACAGGGTTCACTGAAGCTTTCTTT. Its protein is CASSLGKTGFTEAFF.